The present T cell receptor beta chain was sequenced within a study of T cell repertoires in cytomegalovirus infection. Whole-study results and caveats: The ex vivo response was dominated by HLA-C-restricted CMV-specific TCR beta clonotypes.

In TCRdb, the reads were re-called with MiXCR into one record per CDR3 protein. The sample contains about 360,000 distinct CDR3 sequences, 15% to 20% of which appear only once. With 4 bases removed from V and 6 bases from J, the gap between germline ends came to 11 bases. CDR1 SGHRS and CDR2 YFSETQ come from the germline V gene. This CDR3 contains 13 residues. This clonotype was seen at least ten times. Antigen specificity is unknown. The receptor was isolated from a human donor in good health (CMV status not recorded). Some clones in this sample may be carry-over from other donors' samples. J is TRBJ2-1 and V is TRBV5-1; no clear D gene. Sequencing was carried out using PBMCs. Here the CDR3 reads CASSALRSNEQFF. The CDR3 DNA sequence: TGCGCCAGCAGCGCGCTAAGATCCAATGAGCAGTTCTTC. Together with reference TRBV5-1 and TRBJ2-1, the CDR3 gives the full variable domain: KAGVTQTPRYLIKTRGQQVTLSCSPISGHRSVSWYQQTPGQGLQFLFEYFSETQRNKGNFPGRFSGRQFSNSRSEMNVSTLELGDSALYLCASSALRSNEQFFGPGTRLTVL.